These 16 T cell receptor beta chains were sequenced from one sample in a study of molecular identifiers for immune sequencing clone quantification. TCRdb processed the PCR reads anew with MiXCR; each CDR3 protein has one entry. The sample records several thousand distinct CDR3 sequences, under 40% being singletons. The sample consisted of naive CD8+ T cells from blood, with Jurkat cell RNA spiked in. Subset indicated: FACS-sorted CD8+CD4-CCR7+CD45RA+ naive T cells. These TCRs come from a human donor in good health. Some libraries in this study had Jurkat cell RNA spiked in.

The genes are TRBV5-6 and TRBJ2-7, with TRBD2 matching over 10 bases. There are 14 residues in the CDR3. In germline, CDR1 is SGHDT, CDR2 YYEEEE. V lost 4 bases, J lost 3 bases, and 4 bases stayed unmatched. The CDR3 here is CASSIGLADYEQYF. DNA for the CDR3: TGTGCCAGCAGCATCGGACTAGCGGACTACGAGCAGTACTTC.

In its sample, this clonotype was seen once. A read error may produce the germline difference seen at one junction end. The genes are TRBV12-3 or TRBV12-4 and TRBJ2-3; 7 nucleotides match TRBD1. The CDR3 length is 14 residues. Here the CDR3 reads CASSSLRTGDTHYF. CDR3 nucleotide sequence: TGTGCCAGCAGCTCCCTAAGGACAGGAGATACGCACTATTTT.

J is TRBJ2-5 and V is TRBV6-2 or TRBV6-3; 11 nucleotides align to TRBD2. From germline, CDR1 is MNHEY and CDR2 SVGEGT. This CDR3 is 14 amino acids long. V trimming: 5 bases; J trimming: 7 bases; junction bases outside the gene matches: 6. The CDR3, as DNA: TGTGCCAGCAGTCTACTAGCGGGGGTGCGGACCCAGTACTTC. Translation gives CASSLLAGVRTQYF.

V gene TRBV3-1 combines with J gene TRBJ2-1; TRBD2 matches 10 bases. V lost 0 bases and J lost 4; bases outside the gene matches: 9. The CDR3 covers 18 residues. Per germline, CDR1 LGHDT and CDR2 YNNKEL (reference sequence). The CDR3: CASSQDRLAGAGYNEQFF. The CDR3, as DNA: TGTGCCAGCAGCCAAGATCGGCTAGCGGGAGCTGGATACAATGAGCAGTTCTTC.

The chain carries TRBV24-1 and TRBJ2-3, with D hard to call. The CDR3 totals 13 residues. Trimming took off 4 bases at V and 3 bases at J, with 7 bases between the two ends. CDR1 KGHDR and CDR2 SFDVKD come from the germline V gene. CDR3 in amino acids: CATSERGTDTQYF. The CDR3 DNA sequence: TGTGCCACCAGTGAGAGAGGAACAGATACGCAGTATTTT.

About this clonotype: A much larger clonotype is one base distant, so this may be a read error. The gene calls are TRBV6-6 and TRBJ2-7; TRBD2 matches at 9 bases. Trimming took 8 bases from V and 6 from J; bases not matched to a gene: 14. Germline CDR1 reads MNHNY; CDR2 reads SVGAGI (reference sequence). The CDR3 runs 15 residues. The CDR3 nucleotides are TGTGCCAGCTTTGCAGCGGGAGGACCCTGGGGCGAGCAGTACTTC. Protein sequence: CASFAAGGPWGEQYF.

Concerning this clonotype itself: This may stem from a read error, because a much larger clone lies one nucleotide away. The V and J genes are TRBV7-9 and TRBJ2-3; D gene uncertain. Germline V gene lookup returns CDR1 SEHNR and CDR2 FQNEAQ (reference sequence). The CDR3 loop spans 13 amino acids. V dropped 2 bases and J dropped 6 bases, with 9 bases sitting between them. CDR3 in DNA: TGTGCCAGCAGCTTAAACGCGCCCGATACGCAGTATTTT. As protein: CASSLNAPDTQYF.

The rearrangement links TRBV15 to TRBJ2-3, with a tentative D call TRBD1 (6 bases). This CDR3 region has 13 residues. Germline lookup yields CDR1 LNHNV and CDR2 YYDKDF (reference sequence). The V and J ends lost 1 base and 7 bases respectively, with 9 bases between them. This chain's CDR3 is CATSRGGGNTQYF. The CDR3 bases are TGTGCCACCAGCAGAGGAGGGGGTAATACGCAGTATTTT.

Note on this clonotype: Mismatch with germline at one junction end may stem from a read error. The chain links TRBV9 to TRBJ2-2; D is perhaps TRBD2 (5 bases). The CDR3 has 16 residues. Germline assignment: CDR1 SGDLS and CDR2 YYNGEE. The CDR3 protein is CASSVGSQESTGELIF. The CDR3, as DNA: TGTGCCAGCAGCGTAGGGAGTCAGGAGAGCACCGGGGAGCTGATTTTT.

The chain links TRBV12-3 or TRBV12-4 to TRBJ2-2; TRBD2 matches at 7 bases. V trimming: 3 bases; J trimming: 0 bases; junction bases outside the gene matches: 7. The CDR3 sequence is 17 residues long. CDR3 protein: CASSFLTSGTNTGELFF. CDR3 DNA: TGTGCCAGCAGTTTTTTGACAAGCGGGACGAACACCGGGGAGCTGTTTTTT.

By its share, this clonotype is medium-sized. This rearrangement joins TRBV7-6 to TRBJ2-3; 7 bases align to TRBD1. V was pared by 5 bases and J by 2 bases, with 13 bases of the junction left unmatched. Germline CDR1 is SGHVS and CDR2 is FNYEAQ. The CDR3 loop spans 17 amino acids. The CDR3 region is CASSHQITGQATDTQYF. The CDR3 DNA follows: TGTGCCAGCAGCCACCAAATAACCGGACAGGCCACAGATACGCAGTATTTT.

Worth noting for this clonotype: The junction differs from germline at one of its ends, possibly a read error. The chain joins TRBV11-2 to TRBJ2-5, with unresolved D. The CDR3 contains 12 residues. Looked up from germline, CDR1 is SGHAT and CDR2 is FQNNGV. CDR3 amino acids: CASSLLEETLYF. The CDR3 region has the DNA TGTGCCAGCAGCTTACTGGAAGAGACCCTGTACTTC.

By sample fraction, this clonotype is medium-sized. The chain employs TRBV7-2 and TRBJ2-7, with 13 bases matching TRBD2. The J segment lost 4 bases and the V segment lost 4 bases, leaving 4 bases of the junction unmatched. The CDR3 length is 15 residues. Germline values: CDR1 SGHTA, CDR2 FQGNSA. The CDR3 DNA is TGTGCCAGCAGCTGGGGGACTAGCGGGAAGTACGAGCAGTACTTC. This sequence encodes CASSWGTSGKYEQYF.

For this clonotype: Since no conserved phenylalanine or tryptophan closes the CDR3, a read error is the likely cause. The chain employs TRBV13 and TRBJ2-2, with D tentatively TRBD1 (5 bases). The CDR3 is made up of 15 amino acids. V was trimmed by 7 bases and J by 4 bases, leaving 16 bases between them. The germline gives CDR1 PRHDT, CDR2 FYEKMQ (reference sequence). The CDR3 nucleotides are TGTGCCAGCACCCAAGGGGTGGTATCCACCGGGGAGCTGTTTATT. The encoded protein is CASTQGVVSTGELFI.

CDR3 protein: CAIMDSSYEQYF. The DNA for the CDR3 is TGTGCCATCATGGACAGCTCCTACGAGCAGTACTTC. This rearrangement joins TRBV10-3 to TRBJ2-7; the D gene is possibly TRBD1 (6 bases). Germline CDR1 and CDR2: ENHRY and SYGVKD. There are 12 residues in the CDR3. The V end lost 7 bases, the J end lost 0 bases, and 7 bases lay between the germline ends.

This clonotype showed up just a few times. The V and J genes are TRBV6-5 and TRBJ2-1; tentatively, D is TRBD1 or TRBD2 (5 bases each). CDR1 and CDR2 (germline): MNHEY, SVGAGI. The CDR3 sequence is 15 residues long. Trimming took 2 bases from V and 0 from J, leaving 8 bases between them. The CDR3 nucleotides are TGTGCCAGCAGTTACAGGGACCGCTCCTACAATGAGCAGTTCTTC. It translates to CASSYRDRSYNEQFF.